This T cell receptor (beta chain) was identified in a study of CD8 T cells in Susac syndrome. cDNA came from 0.5 to 1 ug RNA primed by random hexamers. Via MiXCR, TCRdb re-called the immunoSEQ multiplex PCR reads, giving one row per CDR3 protein. The sample carries roughly 130,000 distinct CDR3 sequences, about 95% recorded once. The CDR3 spans 19 residues. CDR1 is LGHDT and CDR2 is YNNKEL in the germline V gene (reference sequence). V was clipped by 1 base and J by 2 bases, with 18 bases between them. Sequencing of TCR beta was carried out in blood CD8+ and CD4+ T cells. This clonotype originated in a human donor in good health. The chain carries TRBV3-1 and TRBJ2-6; no clear D gene. The material sequenced was CD4+ T cells from PBMCs. In DNA, the CDR3 is TGTGCCAGCAGCCAAGGTTGGAAAAGGTTTCGAACTGGGGCCAACGTCCTGACTTTC. This translates into CASSQGWKRFRTGANVLTF.